This passage covers 27 T cell receptor beta chains from one sample sequenced in a study of molecular identifiers for immune sequencing clone quantification. Each CDR3 protein gets one entry after TCRdb re-called the PCR reads with MiXCR. The profile shows around 480,000 distinct CDR3 sequences, around 23% of them singletons. Specimen: naive CD8+ T cells from blood, with Jurkat cell RNA spiked in. Subset here: FACS-sorted CD8+CD4-CCR7+CD45RA+ naive T cells. The receptors were sampled from a human donor in good health. Some libraries in this study had Jurkat cell RNA spiked in.

A word on this clonotype: One base away lies a much larger clone, so this may be a sequencing read error. Given the absence of the conserved phenylalanine or tryptophan at the CDR3 end, a read error is likely. This chain uses TRBV5-1 with TRBJ2-3, with 9 nucleotides matching TRBD2. V dropped 4 bases and J dropped 2; count of bases not matched to a gene: 14. This CDR3 contains 18 residues. Germline-derived CDR1 and CDR2 are SGHRS and YFSETQ. For the CDR3, the DNA is TGCGCCAGCAGCGTCAAAGTGAGCGGGAGGCTGTTCACAGATACGCAGTATTTA. Translation gives CASSVKVSGRLFTDTQYL.

This clonotype was detected a few times. The chain is built from TRBV30 and TRBJ2-3; D may match TRBD1 or TRBD2 (5 bases each). Between the trimmed V and J ends, which lost 2 bases and 1 base, there was a span of 10 bases. This CDR3 spans 14 amino acids. Germline-derived CDR1 and CDR2 are GTSNPN and SVGIG (reference sequence). The CDR3 bases are TGTGCCTGGAGTACGGGGCGGGGCACAGATACGCAGTATTTT. Translation: CAWSTGRGTDTQYF.

J is TRBJ2-7 and V is TRBV7-2, with TRBD2 matching 9 bases. Germline V gives CDR1 SGHTA, CDR2 FQGNSA. The CDR3 length is 16 residues. Trimming removed 8 bases from V and 4 bases from J; junction bases left unmatched: 15. CDR3 in DNA: TGTGCCAGCGGGCGCCATTTTACGAGCGGGAGGTACGAGCAGTACTTC. It codes for CASGRHFTSGRYEQYF. The full variable domain, with the rest looked up from reference TRBV7-2 and TRBJ2-7, is GAGVSQSPSNKVTEKGKDVELRCDPISGHTALYWYRQSLGQGLEFLIYFQGNSAPDKSGLPSDRFSAERTGGSVSTLTIQRTQQEDSAVYLCASGRHFTSGRYEQYFGPGTRLTVT.

This clonotype has a handful of counts. J is TRBJ1-2 and V is TRBV2; 12 bases are a match to TRBD1. V gave up 4 bases and J gave up 8 bases; unmatched junction bases: 5. Germline V gene sequence: CDR1 SNHLY, CDR2 FYNNEI. The CDR3 spans 14 residues. The CDR3 loop reads CASSGGQGARGYTF. In nucleotides, the CDR3 is TGTGCCAGCAGTGGGGGACAGGGGGCGCGCGGCTACACCTTC.

This clonotype came up many times. V gene TRBV4-3 combines with J gene TRBJ2-5; D might be TRBD1 (6 bases). Trimming stripped 1 base from V and 5 bases from J, with 17 bases between. CDR3 size: 16 residues. CDR1 and CDR2 (germline): LGHNA, YSLEER. CDR3 in amino acids: CASSQAVSGAFETQYF. The CDR3 region has the DNA TGCGCCAGCAGCCAAGCAGTGTCAGGGGCGTTCGAGACCCAGTACTTC.

At least ten counts were recorded for this clonotype. The V and J genes are TRBV29-1 and TRBJ2-3; tentatively, D is TRBD2 (5 bases). V lost 3 bases, J lost 5 bases, and 18 bases lay in between. The V gene's germline CDR1 is SQVTM and CDR2 ANQGSEA. This CDR3 comprises 15 residues. CDR3 residues: CSVDSDSSLQDTQYF. CDR3 nucleotides: TGCAGCGTTGACTCGGACTCCTCGCTACAAGATACGCAGTATTTT.

This clonotype has a handful of counts. V and J are TRBV14 and TRBJ1-1; D is unresolved. The V gene's germline CDR1 is SGHDN and CDR2 FVKESK. The CDR3 has 13 amino acids. The germline V and J ends were trimmed by 2 bases and 5 bases, with 9 bases remaining between them. CDR3 coding DNA: TGTGCCAGCAGCCAAATGGCCGGTACTGAAGCTTTCTTT. Amino acids: CASSQMAGTEAFF. The full variable domain, completed using reference TRBV14 and TRBJ1-1, is EAGVTQFPSHSVIEKGQTVTLRCDPISGHDNLYWYRRVMGKEIKFLLHFVKESKQDESGMPNNRFLAERTGGTYSTLKVQPAELEDSGVYFCASSQMAGTEAFFGQGTRLTVV.

CDR3: CAWSRDSYGYTF. The CDR3 DNA sequence: TGTGCCTGGAGCCGGGACAGCTATGGCTACACCTTC. The V gene is TRBV30, the J gene TRBJ1-2, with 7 nucleotides matching TRBD1. The CDR3 spans 12 residues. The trim removed 3 bases at V and 4 bases at J, leaving 2 bases unmatched. The germline CDR1 and CDR2 sequences are GTSNPN and SVGIG (reference sequence).

At least ten counts were recorded for this clonotype. The rearrangement links TRBV13 to TRBJ1-1; D is ambiguous. The V end was cut by 2 bases, the J end by 10 bases, with 11 bases between. The CDR3 runs 12 residues. Germline lookup yields CDR1 PRHDT and CDR2 FYEKMQ (reference sequence). The CDR3 region is CASSLNDRGAFF. The CDR3, as DNA: TGTGCCAGCAGCTTAAATGACCGCGGAGCTTTCTTT.

This clonotype turned up a few times. The chain has TRBV7-3 and TRBJ2-2, with 8 nucleotides matching TRBD2. The CDR3 has 17 residues. Germline loops: CDR1 SGHTA, CDR2 FQGTGA. V was clipped by 5 bases and J by 2 bases; unmatched bases: 10. In DNA, the CDR3 is TGTGCCAGCAGCCCGGGACTAGACCCGGTAAACACCGGGGAGCTGTTTTTT. This gives the protein CASSPGLDPVNTGELFF.

Written as DNA, the CDR3 is TGTGCCAGCCGGAACAGGGCGGATAGCAATCAGCCCCAGCATTTT. Translated, it gives CASRNRADSNQPQHF. This chain joins TRBV6-6 and TRBJ1-5; tentative D call: TRBD1 (6 bases). Germline assignment: CDR1 MNHNY and CDR2 SVGAGI (reference sequence). V was clipped by 8 bases and J by 0 bases, with 14 bases between them. The CDR3 extends over 15 amino acids.

The chain is built from TRBV19 and TRBJ1-6; tentative D call: TRBD1 (6 bases). The CDR3 sequence is 14 residues long. The V gene's germline CDR1 is LNHDA and CDR2 SQIVND (reference sequence). V was clipped by 5 bases and J by 12 bases, with 17 bases between them. The CDR3 is CASSDLTGRIPLHF. The CDR3 coding sequence is TGTGCCAGTAGTGACCTGACAGGTCGAATACCCCTCCACTTT.

A word on this clonotype: In this CDR3 the conserved last residue, phenylalanine or tryptophan, is missing, so a read error is likely. The chain joins TRBV12-3 or TRBV12-4 to TRBJ2-5; D is unclear. The CDR3 covers 13 residues. The ends were cut back, 3 bases at V and 7 bases at J, with 12 bases in the middle. CDR3 protein: CASSLGRVGTQYL. The DNA for the CDR3 is TGTGCCAGCAGTTTGGGCCGGGTTGGGACCCAGTACCTC.

V usage is TRBV12-3 or TRBV12-4 and J usage is TRBJ2-5; D is unresolved. The V and J ends lost 1 base and 4 bases respectively, with 13 bases between them. The CDR3 consists of 15 residues. CDR3 sequence: CASSLVGLGGETQYF. CDR3 bases: TGTGCCAGCAGTTTAGTGGGGTTGGGTGGAGAGACCCAGTACTTC.

Remarks on this clonotype: The junction shows a germline mismatch at one end, possibly a read error. The chain employs TRBV28 and TRBJ1-4; D possibly corresponds to TRBD1 (6 bases). This CDR3 comprises 14 residues. Germline V gene lookup returns CDR1 MDHEN and CDR2 SYDVKM. The CDR3 protein is CVSRGSSTNEKLFF. Here the CDR3 DNA reads TGTGTCAGCAGGGGCAGCTCAACTAATGAAAAACTGTTTTTT.

This clonotype has more than one count but fewer than ten. The chain employs TRBV5-3 and TRBJ2-5; D remains unclear. TRBV5-3 is an ORF for which the function is uncertain. CDR3 length: 14 amino acids. With 8 bases removed from V and 0 bases from J, the gap between germline ends came to 14 bases. The CDR3: CASYHSLNQETQYF. The CDR3 DNA sequence: TGTGCCAGCTACCATAGCCTAAACCAAGAGACCCAGTACTTC.

V and J are TRBV6-2 or TRBV6-3 and TRBJ2-1; weak D call: TRBD2 (7 bases). CDR1 is MNHEY, CDR2 SVGEGT, per germline. The CDR3 spans 16 residues. Deletions cut 2 bases from V and 0 bases from J, with 11 bases between. DNA of the CDR3: TGTGCCAGCAGTTACGGGGGCGGGAGCTCCTACAATGAGCAGTTCTTC. It encodes CASSYGGGSSYNEQFF.

The genes are TRBV30 and TRBJ2-3; 7 bases are a match to TRBD2. Germline V CDR1 and CDR2: GTSNPN, SVGIG (reference sequence). This CDR3 region has 15 residues. V trimming: 0 bases; J trimming: 0 bases; junction bases outside the gene matches: 3. CDR3: CAWSVRLASTDTQYF. The CDR3 nucleotides are TGTGCCTGGAGTGTACGACTAGCTAGCACAGATACGCAGTATTTT.

As to this clonotype: Sequence at one end of the junction differs from germline and may be a read error. The V gene is TRBV13, the J gene TRBJ2-5; D gene uncertain. Looked up from germline, CDR1 is PRHDT and CDR2 is FYEKMQ (reference sequence). The CDR3 consists of 11 residues. CDR3 region: CASGLRETQYF. Written as DNA, the CDR3 is TGTGCCAGCGGCTTGCGTGAGACCCAGTACTTC.

For the CDR3, the DNA is TGCGCCAGCAGCCAAGATATCGCTAGCAAGAAGTACCAAGAGACCCAGTACTTC. It specifies CASSQDIASKKYQETQYF. This chain connects TRBV4-3 to TRBJ2-5; possible D gene TRBD2, 5 bases. Germline assignment: CDR1 LGHNA and CDR2 YSLEER. This CDR3 is 18 amino acids long. V was trimmed by 0 bases and J by 0 bases, leaving 17 bases between them.

Remarks on this clonotype: The conserved closing phenylalanine or tryptophan is absent in this CDR3, likely reflecting a read error. The chain carries TRBV20-1 and TRBJ2-7; 10 bases are shared with TRBD1. Germline CDR1 is DFQATT and CDR2 is SNEGSKA (reference sequence). This CDR3 is 14 amino acids long. The V and J ends lost 2 bases and 4 bases, in that order; junction bases with no gene match: 5. The CDR3 nucleotides are TGCAGTGCTAGATTCCGGGACAGGGGTTACGAGCAGTACATC. Its translation: CSARFRDRGYEQYI.

Worth noting for this clonotype: A much larger clone differs from this one at a single base, so this may be a read error. The CDR3 coding sequence is TGTGCCAGTTTTACTTTGACAGGGACTGAAGCTCTCTTT. It encodes CASFTLTGTEALF. The V gene is TRBV19, the J gene TRBJ1-1; 7 nucleotides match TRBD1. Germline-derived CDR1 and CDR2 are LNHDA and SQIVND (reference sequence). CDR3 length: 13 amino acids.

This clonotype turned up a few times. The chain couples TRBV4-3 to TRBJ2-3; D is uncertain. V was shortened by 0 bases and J by 1 base, with 8 bases between the two germline ends. Germline CDR1 LGHNA, CDR2 YSLEER. The CDR3 covers 15 residues. The DNA of the CDR3 is TGCGCCAGCAGCCAAGAACAGCTAGGCACAGATACGCAGTATTTT. It encodes CASSQEQLGTDTQYF.

There are a few counts of this clonotype. The V call is TRBV13, the J call TRBJ2-7; 14 nucleotides agree with TRBD2. Per the germline V gene, CDR1 is PRHDT and CDR2 is FYEKMQ (reference sequence). With V trimmed by 4 bases and J by 0 bases, 5 bases remained unmatched. CDR3 size: 17 residues. CDR3 DNA: TGTGCCAGCAGCTCGGGACTAGCGGGAGTCAGCTCCTACGAGCAGTACTTC. This codes for CASSSGLAGVSSYEQYF. Based on the CDR3 plus reference TRBV13 and TRBJ2-7, the full variable domain is AAGVIQSPRHLIKEKRETATLKCYPIPRHDTVYWYQQGPGQDPQFLISFYEKMQSDKGSIPDRFSAQQFSDYHSELNMSSLELGDSALYFCASSSGLAGVSSYEQYFGPGTRLTVT.

V and J are TRBV12-3 or TRBV12-4 and TRBJ2-2; weak D call: TRBD2 (5 bases). Trimming left V 3 bases short and J 1 base short, with 12 bases between. The CDR3 contains 16 residues. Here the CDR3 DNA reads TGTGCCAGCAGTTTGAGGGTGTCAAGGAACACCGGGGAGCTGTTTTTT. It translates to CASSLRVSRNTGELFF.

This clonotype was recorded a few times. The genes are TRBV5-1 and TRBJ1-1; D gene ambiguous. The CDR3 has 13 residues. Germline-derived CDR1 and CDR2 are SGHRS and YFSETQ. V lost 1 base, J lost 3 bases, and 7 bases lay in between. The CDR3, as DNA: TGCGCCAGCAGCTTGCTCAGAGACACTGAAGCTTTCTTT. Encoded protein: CASSLLRDTEAFF.

This clonotype was detected a few times. The chain recombines TRBV12-3 or TRBV12-4 with TRBJ2-3; 12 positions match TRBD2. The V and J ends lost 5 bases and 4 bases, in that order; junction bases with no gene match: 7. This CDR3 contains 16 residues. The CDR3 DNA follows: TGTGCCAGCAGTCCCTTGGCTAGCGGGGGGGCAGATACGCAGTATTTT. It specifies CASSPLASGGADTQYF.